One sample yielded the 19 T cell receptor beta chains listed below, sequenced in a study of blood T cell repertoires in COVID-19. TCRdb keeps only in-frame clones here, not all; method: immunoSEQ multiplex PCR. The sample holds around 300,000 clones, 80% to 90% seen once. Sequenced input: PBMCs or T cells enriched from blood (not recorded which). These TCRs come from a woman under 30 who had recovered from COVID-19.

CDR3 nucleotides: TGTGCCAGCCGGGCGGGAACCGGGGAGCTGTTTTTT. Translated, it gives CASRAGTGELFF. This chain uses TRBV6-5 with TRBJ2-2, with D possibly matching TRBD2 (6 bases). Trimming left V 8 bases short and J 5 bases short, with 9 bases between. This CDR3 is 12 amino acids long. CDR1 is MNHEY and CDR2 is SVGAGI in the germline V gene.

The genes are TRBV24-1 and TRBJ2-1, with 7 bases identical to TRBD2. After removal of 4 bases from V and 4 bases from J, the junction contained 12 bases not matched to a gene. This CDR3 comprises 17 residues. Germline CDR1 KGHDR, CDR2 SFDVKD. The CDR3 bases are TGTGCCACCAGTGAGTCCCTGGGACTAACCGAATACAATGAGCAGTTCTTC. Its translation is CATSESLGLTEYNEQFF.

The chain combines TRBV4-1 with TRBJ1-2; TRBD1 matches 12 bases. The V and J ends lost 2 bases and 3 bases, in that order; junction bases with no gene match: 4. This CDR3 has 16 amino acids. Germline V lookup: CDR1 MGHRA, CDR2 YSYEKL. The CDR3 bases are TGCGCCAGCAGCCAACCGGGACAGGGGGCAGACTATGGCTACACCTTC. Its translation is CASSQPGQGADYGYTF.

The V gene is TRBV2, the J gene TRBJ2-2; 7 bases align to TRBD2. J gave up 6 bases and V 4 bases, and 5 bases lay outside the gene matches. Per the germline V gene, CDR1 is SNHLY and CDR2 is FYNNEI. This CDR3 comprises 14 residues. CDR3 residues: CASSAQGGAGELFF. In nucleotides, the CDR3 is TGTGCCAGCAGTGCCCAGGGAGGGGCCGGGGAGCTGTTTTTT. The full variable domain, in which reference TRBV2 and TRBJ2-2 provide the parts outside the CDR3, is EPEVTQTPSHQVTQMGQEVILRCVPISNHLYFYWYRQILGQKVEFLVSFYNNEISEKSEIFDDQFSVERPDGSNFTLKIRSTKLEDSAMYFCASSAQGGAGELFFGEGSRLTVL.

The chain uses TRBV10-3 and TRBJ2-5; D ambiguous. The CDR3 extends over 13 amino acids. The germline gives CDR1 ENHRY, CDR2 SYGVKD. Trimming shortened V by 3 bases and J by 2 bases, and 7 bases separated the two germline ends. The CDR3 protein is CAISENSQETQYF. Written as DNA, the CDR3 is TGTGCCATCAGTGAAAACTCTCAAGAGACCCAGTACTTC.

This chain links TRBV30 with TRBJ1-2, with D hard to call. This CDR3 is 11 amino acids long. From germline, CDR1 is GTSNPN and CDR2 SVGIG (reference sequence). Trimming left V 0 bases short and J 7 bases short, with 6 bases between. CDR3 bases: TGTGCCTGGAGTGTACAGACTGGCTACACCTTC. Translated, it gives CAWSVQTGYTF.

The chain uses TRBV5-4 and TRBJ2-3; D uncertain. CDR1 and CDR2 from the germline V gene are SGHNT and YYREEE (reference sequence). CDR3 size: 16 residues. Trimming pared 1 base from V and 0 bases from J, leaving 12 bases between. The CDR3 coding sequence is TGTGCCAGCAGCTTGCCTCGGGTTAGGAGCACAGATACGCAGTATTTT. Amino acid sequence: CASSLPRVRSTDTQYF.

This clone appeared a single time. The DNA for the CDR3 is TGTGCCAGAAGCTATCACGGGACAGACGGTGCCCGGCAGCCCCAGCATTTT. Translated: CARSYHGTDGARQPQHF. The V gene is TRBV5-3, the J gene TRBJ1-5; 7 bases fit TRBD1. TRBV5-3 is filed as an ORF, its function uncertain. This CDR3 region has 17 residues. V lost 3 bases to trimming and J lost 7 bases; unmatched junction nucleotides: 16.

The CDR3 sequence is CSVEGARGGGETQYF. The CDR3 bases are TGCAGCGTTGAGGGTGCCCGGGGGGGCGGGGAGACCCAGTACTTC. The V gene is TRBV29-1, the J gene TRBJ2-5; 8 positions match TRBD2. Germline CDR1 reads SQVTM; CDR2 reads ANQGSEA. The CDR3 runs to 15 residues. Trimming cost V 3 bases and J 5 bases; bases outside gene matches: 11.

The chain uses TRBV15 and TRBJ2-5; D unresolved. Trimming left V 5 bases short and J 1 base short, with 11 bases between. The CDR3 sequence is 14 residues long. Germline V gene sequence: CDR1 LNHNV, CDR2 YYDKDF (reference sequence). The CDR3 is CATSRGSTQETQYF. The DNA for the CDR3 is TGTGCCACCAGCCGTGGTAGTACCCAAGAGACCCAGTACTTC.

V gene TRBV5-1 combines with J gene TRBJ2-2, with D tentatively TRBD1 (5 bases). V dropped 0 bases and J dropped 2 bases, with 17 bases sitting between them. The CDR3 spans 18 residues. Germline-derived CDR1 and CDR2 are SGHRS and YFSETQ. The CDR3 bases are TGCGCCAGCAGCTTGGTAGCTTACCAAGGGGTAAACACCGGGGAGCTGTTTTTT. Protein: CASSLVAYQGVNTGELFF.

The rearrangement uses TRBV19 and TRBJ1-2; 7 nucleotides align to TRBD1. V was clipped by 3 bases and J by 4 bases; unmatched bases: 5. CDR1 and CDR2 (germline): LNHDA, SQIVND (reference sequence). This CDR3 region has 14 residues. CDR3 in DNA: TGTGCCAGTAGTATGGGACAGCCTGCCTATGGCTACACCTTC. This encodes CASSMGQPAYGYTF.

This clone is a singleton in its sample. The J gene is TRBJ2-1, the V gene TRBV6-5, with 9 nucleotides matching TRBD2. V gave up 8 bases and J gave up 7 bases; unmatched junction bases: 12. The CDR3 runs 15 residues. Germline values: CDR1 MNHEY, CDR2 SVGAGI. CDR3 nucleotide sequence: TGTGCCAGCGGCCTCCGCGGGGGGGGCTGGAATGAGCAGTTCTTC. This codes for CASGLRGGGWNEQFF.

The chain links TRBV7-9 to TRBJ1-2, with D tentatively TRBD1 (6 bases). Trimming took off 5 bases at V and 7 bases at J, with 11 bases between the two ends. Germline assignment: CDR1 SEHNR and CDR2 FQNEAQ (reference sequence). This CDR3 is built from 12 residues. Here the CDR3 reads CASSRQGPGYTF. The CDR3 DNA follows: TGTGCCAGCAGCCGTCAGGGGCCTGGCTACACCTTC.

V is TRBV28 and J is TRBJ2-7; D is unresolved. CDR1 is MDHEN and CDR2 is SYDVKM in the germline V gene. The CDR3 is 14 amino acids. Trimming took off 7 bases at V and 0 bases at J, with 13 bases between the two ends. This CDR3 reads CASIGPGSSYEQYF. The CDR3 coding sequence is TGTGCCAGCATTGGTCCGGGTAGCTCCTACGAGCAGTACTTC.

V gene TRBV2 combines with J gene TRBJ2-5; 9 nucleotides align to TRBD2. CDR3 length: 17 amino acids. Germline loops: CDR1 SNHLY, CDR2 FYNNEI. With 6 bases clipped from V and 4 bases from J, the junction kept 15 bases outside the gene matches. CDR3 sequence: CASRGPRGAGGRETQYF. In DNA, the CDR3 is TGTGCCAGCAGAGGTCCGAGGGGAGCGGGGGGTCGAGAGACCCAGTACTTC.

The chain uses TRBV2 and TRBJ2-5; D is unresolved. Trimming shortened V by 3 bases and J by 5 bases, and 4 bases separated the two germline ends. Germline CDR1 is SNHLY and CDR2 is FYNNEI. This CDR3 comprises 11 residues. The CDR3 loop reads CASSDPETQYF. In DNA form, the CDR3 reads TGTGCCAGCAGTGATCCGGAGACCCAGTACTTC.

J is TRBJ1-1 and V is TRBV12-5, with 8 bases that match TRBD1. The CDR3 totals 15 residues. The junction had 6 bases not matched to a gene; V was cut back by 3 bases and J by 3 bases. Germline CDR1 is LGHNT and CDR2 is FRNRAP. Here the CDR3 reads CASGFAGGRYTEAFF. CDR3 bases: TGTGCTAGTGGTTTCGCAGGGGGCCGGTACACTGAAGCTTTCTTT.

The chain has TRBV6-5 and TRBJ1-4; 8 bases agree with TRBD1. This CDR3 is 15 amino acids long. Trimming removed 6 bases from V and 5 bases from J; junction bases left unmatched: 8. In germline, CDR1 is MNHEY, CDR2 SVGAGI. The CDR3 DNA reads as TGTGCCAGCAGCCGAGGGACAGGACACAATGAAAAACTGTTTTTT. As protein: CASSRGTGHNEKLFF.